Below, 30 T cell receptor beta chains from the same sample are listed, as sequenced in a study of identical twins. TCRdb re-called the 5' RACE reads with MiXCR, one entry per CDR3 protein. The sample has hundreds of thousands of distinct CDR3 sequences; about 18% are singletons. The same sample was also used in a study of T cells expressing NK-cell markers.

The sequencing sample was made of PBMCs. These receptors were collected from a woman aged 18-35 years in good health.

The V and J genes are TRBV27 and TRBJ1-1; 7 bases fit TRBD1. Germline CDR1 and CDR2: MNHEY and SMNVEV (reference sequence). V shed 4 bases and J 2 bases; nucleotides not matched to a gene: 7. The CDR3 is 15 residues long. The CDR3 nucleotides are TGTGCCAGCAGTTACAGGGACAGACCTAACACTGAAGCTTTCTTT. Translation: CASSYRDRPNTEAFF.

This clonotype was picked up a small number of times. This sequence joins TRBV24-1 and TRBJ1-6; weak D call: TRBD1 (6 bases). Germline-derived CDR1 and CDR2 are KGHDR and SFDVKD. CDR3 size: 18 residues. The V end lost 3 bases, the J end lost 0 bases, and 14 bases lay between the germline ends. The CDR3 loop is CATSDRRTASSYNSPLHF. CDR3 nucleotides: TGTGCCACCAGTGATCGACGGACAGCCAGCTCCTATAATTCACCCCTCCACTTT.

Only one count was recorded for this clonotype. V and J are TRBV12-3 or TRBV12-4 and TRBJ1-2; TRBD1 matches at 11 bases. This CDR3 contains 19 residues. V lost 3 bases, J lost 8 bases, and 20 bases stayed unmatched. For the CDR3, the DNA is TGTGCCAGCAGTTTTGGCTGGCCCGTCACGGACAGGGGGCGAGGCGGCTACACCTTC. It specifies CASSFGWPVTDRGRGGYTF.

This clonotype turned up a few times. V gene TRBV9 combines with J gene TRBJ1-3; D uncertain. This CDR3 comprises 12 residues. Germline CDR1 SGDLS, CDR2 YYNGEE. The germline V and J ends were trimmed by 3 bases and 7 bases, with 8 bases remaining between them. The CDR3 is CASSAPVNTIYF. CDR3 nucleotide sequence: TGTGCCAGCAGCGCGCCGGTGAACACCATATATTTT. The full variable domain, its missing parts supplied by reference TRBV9 and TRBJ1-3, is DSGVTQTPKHLITATGQRVTLRCSPRSGDLSVYWYQQSLDQGLQFLIQYYNGEERAKGNILERFSAQQFPDLHSELNLSSLELGDSALYFCASSAPVNTIYFGEGSWLTVV.

V usage is TRBV10-3 and J usage is TRBJ2-7, with D perhaps TRBD1 (6 bases). Germline CDR1 and CDR2: ENHRY and SYGVKD. The CDR3 contains 15 residues. V dropped 0 bases and J dropped 3 bases, with 12 bases sitting between them. This CDR3 is CAISESTGHGYEQYF. The CDR3 nucleotides are TGTGCCATCAGTGAGTCGACGGGACACGGCTACGAGCAGTACTTC.

This clonotype showed up just a few times. The chain uses TRBV6-5 and TRBJ1-2; TRBD1 matches at 8 bases. V was pared by 0 bases and J by 5 bases, with 5 bases of the junction left unmatched. Germline-derived CDR1 and CDR2 are MNHEY and SVGAGI. The CDR3 spans 15 residues. DNA for the CDR3: TGTGCCAGCAGTTACTCTCCCGGACAGGGTTATGGCTACACCTTC. Protein product: CASSYSPGQGYGYTF.

The chain links TRBV9 to TRBJ2-3; 9 nucleotides match TRBD2. V lost 3 bases, J lost 0 bases, and 8 bases stayed unmatched. This CDR3 comprises 17 residues. Germline lookup yields CDR1 SGDLS and CDR2 YYNGEE. CDR3 sequence: CASSAPQREVSTDTQYF. For the CDR3, the DNA is TGTGCCAGCAGCGCCCCCCAGCGGGAGGTTAGCACAGATACGCAGTATTTT.

This clonotype was counted ten times or more. The chain links TRBV7-2 to TRBJ2-2, with TRBD2 matching over 9 bases. The CDR3 spans 16 residues. Losses at the gene ends were 2 bases for V and 2 bases for J; bases not matched to a gene: 3. Germline-derived CDR1 and CDR2 are SGHTA and FQGNSA. The CDR3: CASSLNSGGNTGELFF. The CDR3 bases are TGTGCCAGCAGCTTAAATAGCGGGGGTAACACCGGGGAGCTGTTTTTT.

A few counts support this clonotype. Here the CDR3 reads CASQGLNEQFF. In DNA, the CDR3 is TGTGCCTCTCAAGGGCTAAATGAGCAGTTCTTC. The J gene is TRBJ2-1, the V gene TRBV10-3; D ambiguous. Between the trimmed V and J ends, which lost 11 bases and 7 bases, there was a span of 12 bases. CDR3 length: 11 amino acids. Germline CDR1 and CDR2: ENHRY and SYGVKD.

This chain joins TRBV3-1 and TRBJ2-7; no firm D call. The V end lost 1 base, the J end lost 4 bases, and 11 bases lay between the germline ends. The CDR3 is 14 amino acids. Germline loops: CDR1 LGHDT, CDR2 YNNKEL (reference sequence). The CDR3 loop reads CASSQGSHNYEQYF. The CDR3 DNA follows: TGTGCCAGCAGCCAAGGATCCCATAATTACGAGCAGTACTTC.

This clonotype was seen more than once but under ten times. The chain uses TRBV18 and TRBJ2-6; perhaps D is TRBD1 or TRBD2 (5 bases each). Trimming left V 6 bases short and J 0 bases short, with 15 bases between. Germline CDR1 reads KGHSH; CDR2 reads LQKENI. The CDR3 is made up of 17 amino acids. The CDR3 DNA sequence: TGTGCCAGCTCGCCGAAGGTGGGGACCTCTGGGGCCAACGTCCTGACTTTC. It yields the protein CASSPKVGTSGANVLTF. The variable domain in full, with the rest retrieved from reference TRBV18 and TRBJ2-6, is NAGVMQNPRHLVRRRGQEARLRCSPMKGHSHVYWYRQLPEEGLKFMVYLQKENIIDESGMPKERFSAEFPKEGPSILRIQQVVRGDSAAYFCASSPKVGTSGANVLTFGAGSRLTVL.

This clonotype showed up just a few times. The chain recombines TRBV20-1 with TRBJ2-2; TRBD1 aligns across 9 bases. Germline V gene lookup returns CDR1 DFQATT and CDR2 SNEGSKA (reference sequence). The trim removed 1 base at V and 5 bases at J, leaving 8 bases unmatched. This CDR3 is built from 16 residues. As DNA, the CDR3 is TGCAGTGCTAGAGTGCCGGGACAGGGAGGGACCGGGGAGCTGTTTTTT. As protein: CSARVPGQGGTGELFF.

The J gene is TRBJ2-7, the V gene TRBV15; 7 bases are shared with TRBD2. Germline V gene data show CDR1 as LNHNV and CDR2 as YYDKDF (reference sequence). This CDR3 region has 17 residues. V shed 5 bases and J 12 bases; nucleotides not matched to a gene: 25. As DNA, the CDR3 is TGTGCCACCAGCCTAAAGCGGGGCATGGAATCCGGGGGAGCAAGGTACTTC. Translated: CATSLKRGMESGGARYF.

This clonotype has just a few counts. This chain joins TRBV6-5 and TRBJ2-5, with D possibly being TRBD2 (5 bases). Trimming took off 2 bases at V and 5 bases at J, with 9 bases between the two ends. The germline gives CDR1 MNHEY, CDR2 SVGAGI. There are 13 residues in the CDR3. This CDR3 reads CASSYEGAETQYF. CDR3 nucleotides: TGTGCCAGCAGTTACGAGGGAGCGGAGACCCAGTACTTC.

This chain uses TRBV6-5 with TRBJ2-1, with D possibly matching TRBD2 (5 bases). Germline lookup yields CDR1 MNHEY and CDR2 SVGAGI. The CDR3 runs to 14 residues. V shed 0 bases and J shed 6 bases, with 9 bases lying between them. CDR3 DNA sequence: TGTGCCAGCAGTTACTCGGGAGTGGGCAATGAGCAGTTCTTC. Protein product: CASSYSGVGNEQFF.

This chain links TRBV5-1 with TRBJ2-3, with 7 nucleotides matching TRBD1. Per the germline V gene, CDR1 is SGHRS and CDR2 is YFSETQ. V dropped 3 bases and J dropped 2; count of bases not matched to a gene: 9. This CDR3 contains 16 residues. The CDR3 here is CASSYGTADSTDTQYF. The CDR3, as DNA: TGCGCCAGCAGCTACGGGACAGCGGACTCCACAGATACGCAGTATTTT.

CDR3 coding DNA: TGCAGTGCTGCTAAGGGACCGGGGGAGCAGTATTTT. The encoded protein is CSAAKGPGEQYF. The chain joins TRBV20-1 to TRBJ2-3, with a weak D call TRBD2 (6 bases). From germline, CDR1 is DFQATT and CDR2 SNEGSKA (reference sequence). The CDR3 runs 12 residues. V was trimmed by 5 bases and J by 11 bases, leaving 17 bases between them.

This clonotype was picked up a small number of times. This sequence joins TRBV9 and TRBJ2-1; no clear D gene. Germline V gives CDR1 SGDLS, CDR2 YYNGEE. The CDR3 totals 15 residues. V was cut by 4 bases and J by 6 bases, with 17 bases left in between. Here the CDR3 DNA reads TGTGCCAGCAGCTCTTGGACGGAATCGGGCAATGAGCAGTTCTTC. Translated: CASSSWTESGNEQFF.

This clonotype was picked up a small number of times. This sequence joins TRBV7-9 and TRBJ2-1; D tentatively fits TRBD1 or TRBD2 (6 bases each). V lost 5 bases to trimming and J lost 7 bases, with 18 bases between them. The germline CDR1 and CDR2 sequences are SEHNR and FQNEAQ (reference sequence). The CDR3 covers 15 residues. CDR3 in amino acids: CASSRRGMRLNEQFF. The CDR3 bases are TGTGCCAGCAGCCGGAGGGGGATGAGGCTGAATGAGCAGTTCTTC.

The chain carries TRBV9 and TRBJ2-1; TRBD2 matches 8 bases. Germline V gives CDR1 SGDLS, CDR2 YYNGEE. V dropped 3 bases and J dropped 9; count of bases not matched to a gene: 8. The CDR3 length is 14 residues. For the CDR3, the DNA is TGTGCCAGCAGCGCGGGACTAGATCACGGTGAGCAGTTCTTC. Translation gives CASSAGLDHGEQFF.

This clonotype was detected ten times or more. V usage is TRBV12-3 or TRBV12-4 and J usage is TRBJ2-3; the D gene is possibly TRBD2 (5 bases). V was trimmed by 1 base and J by 9 bases, leaving 20 bases between them. The CDR3 length is 16 residues. CDR3: CASSLGLPADGRTQYF. The CDR3 nucleotides are TGTGCCAGCAGTTTAGGACTACCTGCCGATGGGAGAACGCAGTATTTT.

This chain uses TRBV18 with TRBJ1-4; D gene unclear. The length of the CDR3 is 14 residues. CDR1 and CDR2 (germline): KGHSH, LQKENI. The germline V and J ends were trimmed by 1 base and 7 bases, with 10 bases remaining between them. CDR3 amino acids: CASSPQGRGEKLFF. In DNA form, the CDR3 reads TGTGCCAGCTCACCACAAGGTCGTGGTGAAAAACTGTTTTTT.

The chain combines TRBV10-1 with TRBJ2-7, with a tentative D call TRBD2 (5 bases). CDR3 size: 12 residues. Trimming pared 4 bases from V and 4 bases from J, leaving 8 bases between. In germline, CDR1 is WNHNN, CDR2 SYGVQD (reference sequence). The CDR3 region is CASSGTLYEQYF. The CDR3 region has the DNA TGCGCCAGCAGTGGGACTTTGTACGAGCAGTACTTC.

This chain joins TRBV24-1 and TRBJ2-7; D is ambiguous. Trimming left V 3 bases short and J 4 bases short, with 9 bases between. Germline V gene lookup returns CDR1 KGHDR and CDR2 SFDVKD. The CDR3 runs to 13 residues. This chain's CDR3 is CATSDPETYEQYF. DNA of the CDR3: TGTGCCACCAGTGATCCGGAAACTTACGAGCAGTACTTC.

In this sample, this clonotype turned up a few times. The CDR3 DNA follows: TGTGCCAGCAGCCCATGGACTAGCGGGAGAACAGATACGCAGTATTTT. It codes for CASSPWTSGRTDTQYF. This chain connects TRBV7-9 to TRBJ2-3; TRBD2 aligns across 13 bases. The germline V gene has CDR1 SEHNR and CDR2 FQNEAQ (reference sequence). This CDR3 comprises 16 residues. The J segment lost 3 bases and the V segment lost 5 bases, leaving 5 bases of the junction unmatched. Using reference TRBV7-9 and TRBJ2-3 for the parts outside the CDR3, the full variable domain is DTGVSQNPRHKITKRGQNVTFRCDPISEHNRLYWYRQTLGQGPEFLTYFQNEAQLEKSRLLSDRFSAERPKGSFSTLEIQRTEQGDSAMYLCASSPWTSGRTDTQYFGPGTRLTVL.

This chain connects TRBV9 to TRBJ2-7; TRBD1 matches at 8 bases. Germline V lookup: CDR1 SGDLS, CDR2 YYNGEE. V gave up 3 bases and J gave up 5 bases; unmatched junction bases: 10. CDR3 length: 15 amino acids. CDR3 coding DNA: TGTGCCAGCAGCGCAACCGACAGGGGAATCCACGAGCAGTACTTC. Its translation is CASSATDRGIHEQYF.

The V gene is TRBV30, the J gene TRBJ2-1, with 11 bases matching TRBD2. The CDR3 loop spans 15 amino acids. J lost 5 bases, V lost 4 bases, and 7 bases had no gene match. CDR1 GTSNPN and CDR2 SVGIG come from the germline V gene (reference sequence). This CDR3 reads CAWNSGRAAHNEQFF. The CDR3 bases are TGTGCCTGGAATAGCGGGAGGGCAGCCCACAATGAGCAGTTCTTC.

This clonotype was observed once. This sequence joins TRBV10-2 and TRBJ2-7; 13 bases are a match to TRBD2. Germline CDR1 WSHSY, CDR2 SAAADI. The trim removed 6 bases at V and 4 bases at J, leaving 0 bases unmatched. This CDR3 is built from 13 residues. In DNA form, the CDR3 reads TGCGCCAGCAGGGGACTAGCGGGATACGAGCAGTACTTC. Translated, it gives CASRGLAGYEQYF.

V gene TRBV5-1 combines with J gene TRBJ2-3, with D uncertain. The CDR3 is 14 amino acids. Trimming shortened V by 4 bases and J by 2 bases, and 11 bases separated the two germline ends. The germline V gene encodes CDR1 SGHRS and CDR2 YFSETQ. The DNA for the CDR3 is TGCGCCAGCAGCCCTCCGGGCCTCACAGATACGCAGTATTTT. It codes for CASSPPGLTDTQYF.

This clonotype was recorded a few times. The V call is TRBV7-9, the J call TRBJ1-1; perhaps TRBD1 as D (5 bases). This CDR3 is built from 14 residues. Looked up from germline, CDR1 is SEHNR and CDR2 is FQNEAQ (reference sequence). The germline V and J ends were trimmed by 2 bases and 6 bases, with 13 bases remaining between them. The CDR3 sequence is CASSLHLGAAEAFF. The CDR3 region has the DNA TGTGCCAGCAGCTTACATTTAGGGGCCGCTGAAGCTTTCTTT.